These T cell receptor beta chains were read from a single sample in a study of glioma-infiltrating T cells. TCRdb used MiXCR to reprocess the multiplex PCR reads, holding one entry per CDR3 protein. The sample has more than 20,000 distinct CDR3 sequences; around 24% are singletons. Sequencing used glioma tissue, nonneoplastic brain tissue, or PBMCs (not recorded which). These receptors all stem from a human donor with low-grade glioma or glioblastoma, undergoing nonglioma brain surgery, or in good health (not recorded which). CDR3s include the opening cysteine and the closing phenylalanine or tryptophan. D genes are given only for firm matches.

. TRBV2 CASSEWGPLNEQFF
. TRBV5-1 CASRTGRSADTQYF
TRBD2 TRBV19 CASRGLAAAGELFF
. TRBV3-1 CASSWAVAQETQYF
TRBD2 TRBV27 CASSSGLAGAGEQYF
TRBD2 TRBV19 CASSIEASGVYNEQFF
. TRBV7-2 CARSLAPGLSNEQFF
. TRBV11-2 CASSFLQPYEQYF
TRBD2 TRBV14 CASSQRLAGVDTQYF
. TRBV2 CASRILAGELFF
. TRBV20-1 CSVTGTDNEKLFF
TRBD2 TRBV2 CASSDGTSGGYETQYF
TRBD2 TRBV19 CASSLAGGPYNGQFF
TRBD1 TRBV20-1 CSAQGAQGGEQYF
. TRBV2 CSSSRDKNTEAFF
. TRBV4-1 CASSSSGSVPYEQYF
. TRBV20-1 CSAVERTYEQYF
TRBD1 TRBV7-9 CASSPQGAVGRTEAFF
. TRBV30 CAWSYSERDRGEQYF
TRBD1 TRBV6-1 CASSFYRGEGYGYTF
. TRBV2 CASSEGRQYF
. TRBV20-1 CSAVGYEQYF
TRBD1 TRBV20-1 CSASGTGILEQYF
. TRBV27 CASSPGGLGTQYF
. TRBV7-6 CASSPPGSGTQYF
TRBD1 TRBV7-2 CASSLRKTGRISGNTIYF
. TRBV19 CASSLLAGSYNEQFF
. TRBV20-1 CSARGMGVYEQYF
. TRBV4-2 CASSSNSSSGNTIYF
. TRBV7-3 CASSLTGYSGQKETQYF
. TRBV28 CASSFLPSTVGKTKNIQYF
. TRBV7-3 CASSLSRPTPGTEAFF
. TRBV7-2 CASSLSATVTEAFF
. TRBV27 CASLSTGGANYGYTF
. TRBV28 CASSFRGSQFF
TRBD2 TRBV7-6 CASSRGLAGAKTGELFF
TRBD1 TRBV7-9 CASIGQGTSLTQYF
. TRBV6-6 CASSYATGGFGTIYF
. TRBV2 CASNQGGPNQPQHF
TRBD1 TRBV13 CASSLPQGALGNTEAFF
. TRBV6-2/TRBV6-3 CASSVGLHEQYF
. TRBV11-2 CASSPNNRAGELFF
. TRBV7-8 CASSLGQDNSPLHF
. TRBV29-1 CSVERGPTEAFF
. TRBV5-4 CASSLDGQTYEQYF
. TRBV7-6 CARSLVLARNEQFF
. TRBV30 CAWSAWTADYGYTF
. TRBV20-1 CSASLPRTVQETQYF